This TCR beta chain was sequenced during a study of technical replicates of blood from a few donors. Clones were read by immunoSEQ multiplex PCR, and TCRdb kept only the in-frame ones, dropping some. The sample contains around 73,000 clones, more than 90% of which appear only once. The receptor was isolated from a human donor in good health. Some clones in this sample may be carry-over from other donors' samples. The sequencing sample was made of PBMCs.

CDR3 DNA sequence: TGTGCCAGCAGCCAGGACAGGGTGACTGGCTACACCTTC. Translating gives CASSQDRVTGYTF. This chain links TRBV14 with TRBJ1-2; 8 bases agree with TRBD1. CDR1 and CDR2 (germline): SGHDN, FVKESK. Unmatched junction bases numbered 4, after V lost 3 bases and J lost 7 bases. The CDR3 runs to 13 residues.